Below, one TCR beta chain is given with its context. The antigen is unknown. The sample originates from a study of CD8 T cells in ankylosing spondylitis. Findings and limits, study-wide: What appeared characteristic of ankylosing spondylitis blood was a TCR beta motif of under 10 highly homologous variants.

Making use of molecular barcodes, quantitative 5'-RACE generated TCR beta libraries. TCRdb reanalysed the 5' RACE reads using MiXCR and keeps one entry per CDR3 protein. The profile shows around 430,000 distinct CDR3 sequences, approximately 17% of them singletons. The CDR3 is 17 amino acids. With 10 bases removed from V and 0 bases from J, the gap between germline ends came to 24 bases. In germline, CDR1 is MNHNS, CDR2 SASEGT. The specimen was blood, either unsorted or a sorted T cell fraction (not recorded which). This sequence originates from a male donor with ankylosing spondylitis. This chain connects TRBV6-1 to TRBJ1-1; D possibly corresponds to TRBD1 (5 bases). The chain's CDR3 is CATEKGTGANMNTEAFF. Written as DNA, the CDR3 is TGTGCCACAGAGAAAGGGACCGGCGCCAACATGAACACTGAAGCTTTCTTT.